In this sample, the clone carrying this TCR beta chain turned up once. Antigen: not known. An immunoSEQ assay, version v3.0, was performed at survey level. Researchers set sequencing to target roughly 35,000-55,000 T-cell genomes per sample. Profiled with immunoSEQ multiplex PCR; TCRdb holds only in-frame clones, not every one. The sample has around 16,000 clones; around 83% are singletons. The source of the sample is a study of long-term antiretroviral therapy in people with HIV. Study-wide results and limits: HIV repertoires had narrower CDR3 length ranges than controls. Neither ART adherence, viral resistance nor therapy changes were documented.

The CDR3 has 13 residues. None of the participants with HIV were treated outside the United States. The chain couples TRBV21-1 to TRBJ1-5. TRBV21-1 is flagged as a pseudogene. The starting material was unsorted PBMCs, obtained just before starting antiretroviral therapy. The sequence was obtained from a man in his forties with HIV. CDR3 nucleotide sequence: TGTGCCAGCAGCTCTCAAAACAATCAGCCCCAGCATTTT. As protein: CASSSQNNQPQHF.